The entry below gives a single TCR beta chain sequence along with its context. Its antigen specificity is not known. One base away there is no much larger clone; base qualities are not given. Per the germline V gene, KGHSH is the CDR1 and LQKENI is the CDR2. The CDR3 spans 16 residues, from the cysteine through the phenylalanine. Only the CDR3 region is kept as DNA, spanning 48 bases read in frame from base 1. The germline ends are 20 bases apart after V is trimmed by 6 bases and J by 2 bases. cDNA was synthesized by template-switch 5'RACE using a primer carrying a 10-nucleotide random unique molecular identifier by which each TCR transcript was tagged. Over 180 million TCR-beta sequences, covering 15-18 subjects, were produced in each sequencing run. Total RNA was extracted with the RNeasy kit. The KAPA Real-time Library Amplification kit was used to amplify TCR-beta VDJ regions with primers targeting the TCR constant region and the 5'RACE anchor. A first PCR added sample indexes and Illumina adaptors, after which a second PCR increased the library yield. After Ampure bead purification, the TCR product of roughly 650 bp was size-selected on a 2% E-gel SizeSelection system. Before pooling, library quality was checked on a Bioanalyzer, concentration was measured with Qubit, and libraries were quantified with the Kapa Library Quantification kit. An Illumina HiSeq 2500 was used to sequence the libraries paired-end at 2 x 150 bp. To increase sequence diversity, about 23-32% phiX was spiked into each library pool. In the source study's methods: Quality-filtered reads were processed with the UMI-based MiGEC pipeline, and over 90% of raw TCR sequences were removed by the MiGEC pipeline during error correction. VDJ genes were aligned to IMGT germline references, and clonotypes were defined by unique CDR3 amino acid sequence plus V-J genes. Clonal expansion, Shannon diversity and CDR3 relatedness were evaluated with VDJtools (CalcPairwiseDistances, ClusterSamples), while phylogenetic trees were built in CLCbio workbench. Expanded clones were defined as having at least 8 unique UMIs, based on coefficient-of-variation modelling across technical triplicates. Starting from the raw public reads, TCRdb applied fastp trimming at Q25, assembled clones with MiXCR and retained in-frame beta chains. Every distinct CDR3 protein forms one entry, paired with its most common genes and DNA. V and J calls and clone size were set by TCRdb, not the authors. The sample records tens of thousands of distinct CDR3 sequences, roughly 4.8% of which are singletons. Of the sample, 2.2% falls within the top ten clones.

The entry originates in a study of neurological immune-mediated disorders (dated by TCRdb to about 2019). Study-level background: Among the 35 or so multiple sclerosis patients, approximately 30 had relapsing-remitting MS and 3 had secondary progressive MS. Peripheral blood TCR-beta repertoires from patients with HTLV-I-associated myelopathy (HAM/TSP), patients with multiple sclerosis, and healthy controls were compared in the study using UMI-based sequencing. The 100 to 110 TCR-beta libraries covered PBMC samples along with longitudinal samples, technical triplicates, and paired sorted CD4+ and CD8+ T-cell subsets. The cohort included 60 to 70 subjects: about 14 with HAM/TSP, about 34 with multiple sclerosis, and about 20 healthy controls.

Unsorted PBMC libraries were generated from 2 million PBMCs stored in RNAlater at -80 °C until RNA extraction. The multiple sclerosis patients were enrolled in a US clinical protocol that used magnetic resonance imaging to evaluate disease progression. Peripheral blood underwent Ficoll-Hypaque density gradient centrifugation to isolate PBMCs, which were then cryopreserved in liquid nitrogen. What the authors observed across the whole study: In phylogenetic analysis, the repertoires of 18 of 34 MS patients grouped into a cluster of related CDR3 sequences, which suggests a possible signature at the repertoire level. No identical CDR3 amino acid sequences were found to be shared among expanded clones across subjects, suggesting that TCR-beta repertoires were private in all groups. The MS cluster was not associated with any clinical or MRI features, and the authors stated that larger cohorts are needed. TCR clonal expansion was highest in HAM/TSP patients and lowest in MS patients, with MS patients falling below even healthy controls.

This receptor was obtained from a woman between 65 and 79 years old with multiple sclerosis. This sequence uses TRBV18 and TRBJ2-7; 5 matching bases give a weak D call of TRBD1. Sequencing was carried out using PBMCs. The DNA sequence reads TGTGCCAGCTCCCCCGGTGGGGCCTTAACTGCCTACGAGCAGTACTTC. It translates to CASSPGGALTAYEQYF.